This T cell receptor (beta chain) was sequenced for a study of T cell clonotyping in hematopoietic cell transplantation. Only in-frame clones appear in the TCRdb table, and some are missing; sequencing was by immunoSEQ multiplex PCR. This sample has 10,000 or so clones, with roughly 89% found just once. Study findings and constraints: Pathologically expanded recipient clonotypes increased progressively from day 30 to day 180 as diversity fell. Without cell sorting, CD4 versus CD8 contributions remain unresolved. Graft donor and pretransplant recipient Inverse Simpson Index values predicted broader posttransplant TCR diversity.

On this clone: What it recognizes is unknown.

This CDR3 region has 16 residues. Deletions cut 3 bases from V and 3 bases from J, with 14 bases between. Germline CDR1 reads KGHSH; CDR2 reads LQKENI. The sequence was obtained from a human donor who either received an allogeneic hematopoietic cell transplant for a myeloid malignancy or was a related donor (not recorded which). Some clones in this sample may be carry-over from other donors' samples. The chain combines TRBV18 with TRBJ1-4, with a weak D call TRBD1 (5 bases). The sequenced material came from peripheral blood mononuclear cells. The CDR3 sequence is CASSPIPGSANEKLFF. The CDR3 coding sequence is TGTGCCAGCTCACCGATACCAGGGTCAGCTAATGAAAAACTGTTTTTT.